The entry below gives a single TCR beta chain sequence along with its context. This clone turned up a few times. Its antigen is not yet known. The input lacks base qualities; no much larger clone sits a single base away. TCR CDR3 regions were amplified from genomic DNA by multiplex PCR using the deep immunoSEQ assay. Genomic DNA extracted from each cell subset was distributed evenly over all wells of several immunoSEQ 96-well plates, and each plate served as one replicate. For unsorted PBMC, each replicate PCR was loaded with about 270 ng genomic DNA, equivalent to tens of thousands of T cell genomes. Ten immunoSEQ deep assay plates were used to sequence the unsorted PBMC genomic DNA. Purified libraries were quantified with a Qubit 3.0 fluorometer, sized on a Bioanalyzer 2100, and re-quantified with the KAPA Library Quantification kit. A separate single-read 150-cycle Illumina NextSeq 550 flow cell was used to sequence each immunoSEQ 96-well plate. The authors' pipeline ran thus. The immunoSEQ output contained only junctional sequences without quality scores, so filtering could not match that applied to full-length reads. Sequences were annotated with PyIR, a Python wrapper for IgBLAST v1.9, using IMGT germline references to assign V/J genes and CDR3. Reads were filtered out if the reads had weak V/J assignments (E-value above 1e-6), no CDR3, stop codons, out-of-frame junctions, or ambiguous translated residues. V3J clonotypes were defined as sequences sharing the same inferred V gene, J gene, and CDR3 amino acid sequence. To compute the percentage overlap between repertoires, the number of shared unique clonotypes was divided by the size of the smaller repertoire. Three approaches were used to assess repertoire richness: RTK rarefaction, the Chao1 estimator, and Recon v2.1 estimates of unobserved clonotypes. In its TCRdb copy, this immuneACCESS table keeps in-frame sequences only and misses some clones. Where compared with another copy, unresolved V genes explain less than half of these, and the others have no known cause. That table supplies the V and J calls and clone size; D and trimming were determined from the DNA. The sample profile shows fewer than 700,000 clones; just over 75% of them were found once. The ten largest clonotypes hold around 11% of the sample.

V is pared back by 6 bases and J by 7 bases, with 24 bases lying between the germline termini. CDR1 and CDR2 are read off the germline V gene (reference sequence) as LNHNV and YYDKDF. The CDR3 goes from the cysteine to the phenylalanine over 16 residues. The sequence is cut down to CDR3 DNA, 48 bases in frame from base 1. Healthy HIV-negative adults with no recently reported acute infections or vaccinations were included as donors. Every donor was a Caucasian adult residing in Nashville, Tennessee, USA. In the unsorted samples, 90 million to 100 million PBMCs were counted, and genomic DNA was extracted using the QIAamp DNA Blood Mini kit. Blood was collected by leukapheresis, and PBMCs were isolated by Ficoll-Histopaque density gradient centrifugation and then cryopreserved in liquid nitrogen vapor phase. These data come from a study of shared clonotypes between healthy human individuals (dated by TCRdb to the early 2020s). Turning to the overall study: A few men and two women, aged 18 to 49 years, made up the cohort. To estimate repertoire size and how much clonotype sharing occurs between individuals, the study deeply sequenced the blood TCR repertoires of roughly 5 healthy adults. To increase sequencing depth and limit assay-specific biases, different laboratories used diverse techniques to prepare libraries and sequence TCR repertoires. Between about 0.8 and 9.5 billion PBMCs per donor were obtained by leukapheresis. Overall results and qualifications from the work: Only blood was sampled, and tissue TCR repertoires likely differ from those in blood. Pairwise subsampling led to the expectation that sequencing depth would affect the degree of clonotype sharing among donors. Because the study included a small number of donors, the genetic and exposure-history diversity represented was limited.

Here the chain combines TRBV15 and TRBJ1-1; matching of 6 bases hints at TRBD1 as the D gene. This clonotype was sampled from a woman in her thirties or forties in good health. Some clones in this sample may be carry-over from other donors' samples. The sample taken for sequencing was PBMCs. The CDR3 reads CATSFGRGPPKGEAFF. The nucleotides read TGTGCCACCAGTTTCGGCAGGGGCCCGCCAAAGGGTGAAGCTTTCTTT.